This T cell receptor (beta chain) was sequenced for a study of blood T cell repertoires in COVID-19 (TCRdb year 2020). The study in broad terms: The collaborator samples originated in the United States, Italy and Spain and spanned the acute and convalescent phases of COVID-19. Samples came from the ongoing ImmuneRACE study (first 160 participants) plus 1,254 subjects from 6 global collaborators. The sample metadata nearly always contained a de-identified subject ID, COVID-19 status, age in years and sex. Deeply sampled blood TCRbeta repertoires from subjects exposed to, actively infected with, or recovered from COVID-19 were included in the dataset. The repertoires were released in a freely available public database meant as a resource for research on the immune response to SARS-CoV-2. Where available, HLA class I and class II types were taken from metadata supplied by the sample provider and were not determined by assay-based typing. The prospective study material was composed of cDNA or gDNA derived from T cells, B-cell-depleted T cells, or PBMCs.

Participants in the prospective study were enrolled through a virtual design, were aged roughly 18 to 95 years, and lived in roughly 25 United States geographic areas. To assign participants to cohorts, the prospective study relied on clinical history that participants themselves reported in a screening survey and a study questionnaire. Recovered participants in ImmuneRACE Cohort 3 were defined by two consecutive negative NP/OP PCR tests, clearance by a healthcare professional, or resolution of symptoms. In the prospective study, whole blood, serum and a nasopharyngeal or oropharyngeal swab were collected from each participant by mobile phlebotomists. Participants in the prospective study had the option to provide additional blood draws and questionnaires over a roughly 2-month period. Before DNA extraction, blood samples from the prospective study were shipped at room temperature or frozen. A note on this clone: The antigen it recognizes is unknown. Base qualities were left out, and no much larger clone turns up one base away.

TCRbeta CDR3 regions were amplified from genomic DNA using the immunoSEQ Assay, a bias-controlled multiplex PCR. Under the source paper's analysis protocol: Nucleated cell counts per sample were estimated from amplification of reference gene primers within the assay. Sequence reads were collapsed and filtered to measure the absolute abundance of every unique TCRbeta CDR3 rearrangement. For each sample, productive Simpson clonality was calculated as the square root of Simpson's diversity index over productive rearrangements. TCRdb mirrors the immuneACCESS table, restricted to in-frame sequences. Some clones are absent from its copies; in checked studies, under half trace to an unresolved V gene, and the reason for the others is unknown. V and J calls and clone size follow that table, whereas D and trimming were derived from the DNA. Within this sample are 250,000 to 400,000 clones, with about 89% of them counted one time only. The top ten clonotypes cover 4.5% to 5.5% of the sample.

Results the study describes overall, beyond this receptor: The quantity of clinical and demographic metadata differed by source and by participant and was supplied without curation.

This TCR came from a man in his 60s who had recovered from COVID-19. The sequenced sample was PBMCs or T cells enriched from blood (not recorded which).

This receptor carries the CDR3 CASSPPTGAYYEQYF. The nucleotide sequence is TGTGCCAGCAGCCCTCCGACAGGGGCATACTACGAGCAGTACTTC. The chain joins TRBV11-3 to TRBJ2-7, and 8 junction bases match TRBD1. Looking up the germline V gene yields CDR1 SGHNT and CDR2 YENEEA. V and J are trimmed by 5 bases and 3 bases, and the gene matches miss 9 bases of the junction. Including cysteine and phenylalanine, the CDR3 has 15 amino acids. The retained sequence is limited to the CDR3, 45 bases, with the frame set at the first base.